The source of this TCR beta chain is a study of blood T cell repertoires in COVID-19 (dated by TCRdb to 2018 to 2020). Notes on the research overall: Samples covering the acute and convalescent phases of COVID-19 were provided by collaborators in the United States, Italy and Spain. The material from the prospective study consisted of cDNA or gDNA derived from T cells, B-cell-depleted T cells, or PBMCs. The dataset comprised deeply sampled blood TCRbeta repertoires from subjects exposed to, actively infected with, or recovered from COVID-19. The repertoires were released in a freely available public database intended as a resource for research on the immune response to SARS-CoV-2. Samples came from the ongoing ImmuneRACE study (first 160 participants) plus 1,254 subjects from 6 global collaborators. Sample metadata almost always included a de-identified subject ID, COVID-19 status, age in years and sex. HLA class I and class II types, where available, came from metadata supplied by the sample provider rather than from assay-based typing.

From its cysteine to its phenylalanine, the CDR3 spans 15 amino acids. Solely the CDR3 DNA is kept, with 45 bases framed from the first base. About this clone: Its antigen target is currently unknown. No qualities accompany the bases; no much larger clone lies one base away.

What the authors observed across the whole study: How much clinical and demographic metadata was included differed by source and by participant, and the metadata was provided uncurated.

Collaborating institutions collected whole blood in K2EDTA tubes following their own protocols. For TCRbeta analysis, collaborators shipped samples in one of three forms: frozen whole blood, isolated PBMCs, or DNA extracted from either of those sample types. The immunoSEQ Assay, a bias-controlled multiplex PCR, was used to amplify TCRbeta CDR3 regions from genomic DNA. The authors' pipeline ran thus. Nucleated cell counts per sample were estimated from amplification of reference gene primers within the assay. To quantify the absolute abundance of each unique TCRbeta CDR3 rearrangement, sequence reads were collapsed and filtered. For each sample, productive Simpson clonality was calculated as the square root of Simpson's diversity index across productive rearrangements. TCRdb obtained this table from immuneACCESS and retained in-frame rearrangements with V and J assigned. These tables miss some clones; where compared with another copy, unresolved V genes account for less than half of the shortfall, and the remainder is unexplained. V and J calls and clone size are those listed in that table; D and trimming were worked out from the DNA. The sample yields under 200,000 clones; around 74% were counted once. 2.5% to 3% of the sample goes to the ten largest clones.

The chain links TRBV21-1 with TRBJ1-6. TRBV21-1 is classified as a pseudogene. Source material: peripheral blood. The TCR originated in a man aged 65 to 85 with acute or convalescent COVID-19. The DNA sequence is given as TGTGCCAGCATTCTGAGGAGGGAGCTTAATTCACCCCTCCACTTT. It specifies CASILRRELNSPLHF.